A selection of T cell receptor beta chains follows, all from one sample in a study of memory CD4+ T cells and cytomegalovirus serostatus. Produced via immunoSEQ multiplex PCR; TCRdb's table is partial and in-frame only. The table has 48,000 or so clones, around 80% seen once. Sequencing used memory CD4+ T cells from blood. All receptors come from an adult in good health and CMV-seronegative. CDR3s include the opening cysteine and the closing phenylalanine or tryptophan. A D gene is named only where the DNA matches it firmly. Expanded clones are given a class, and other clones once, few, many or no size at all.

>once|NA|TRBV30|TRBJ1-2
TGTGCCTGGAGTGTAATGGGGCCGGGCTATGGCTACACCTTC
CAWSVMGPGYGYTF
>NA|NA|TRBV1|TRBJ2-7
TGCACCAGCAGCCAAATTCTACTAGCGGGAGTGTGTGGGGAGCAGTACTTC
CTSSQILLAGVCGEQYF
>NA|NA|TRBV20-1|TRBJ2-5
TGCAGTGCCAGGGCCCAAGAGACCCAGTACTTC
CSARAQETQYF
>NA|NA|TRBV11-3|TRBJ2-7
TGTGCCAGCAGCTCACCCGGGGCCCCCTACGAGCAGTACTTC
CASSSPGAPYEQYF
>few|NA|TRBV5-4|TRBJ2-7
TGTGCCAGCAGCTTGATGCAGGGCTACGAGCAGTACTTC
CASSLMQGYEQYF
>NA|NA|TRBV7-9|TRBJ2-1
TGTGCCAGCAGCTTAGACAACAATGAGCAGTTCTTC
CASSLDNNEQFF
>NA|NA|TRBV2|TRBJ1-2
TGTGCCAGCAGAGGCGGTGGCTACACCTTC
CASRGGGYTF
>NA|TRBD2|TRBV14|TRBJ2-1
TGTGCCAGCAGCCCAAGCGGGAGGGCCTACAATGAGCAGTTCTTC
CASSPSGRAYNEQFF
>once|NA|TRBV19|TRBJ2-1
TGTGCCAGTAGTATTAGTACGGGGGCCCGCGGTGAGCAGTTCTTC
CASSISTGARGEQFF
>NA|NA|TRBV30|TRBJ1-5
TGTGCCTGGAACCAATACAATCAGCCCCAGCATTTT
CAWNQYNQPQHF
>NA|NA|TRBV4-1|TRBJ2-6
TGCGCCAGCAGCCATCGACAGGGGGCCAACGTCCTGACTTTC
CASSHRQGANVLTF